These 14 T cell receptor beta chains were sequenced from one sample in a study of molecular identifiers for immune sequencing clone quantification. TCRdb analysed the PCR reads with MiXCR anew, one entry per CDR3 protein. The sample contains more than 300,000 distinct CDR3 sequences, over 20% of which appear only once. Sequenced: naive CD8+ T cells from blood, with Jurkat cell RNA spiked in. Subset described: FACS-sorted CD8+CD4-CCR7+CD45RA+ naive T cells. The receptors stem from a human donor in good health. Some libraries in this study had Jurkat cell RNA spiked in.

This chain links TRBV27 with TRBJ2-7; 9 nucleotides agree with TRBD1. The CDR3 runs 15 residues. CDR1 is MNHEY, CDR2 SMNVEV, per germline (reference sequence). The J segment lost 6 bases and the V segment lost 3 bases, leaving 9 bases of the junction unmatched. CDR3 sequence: CASSLGTGYVVEQYF. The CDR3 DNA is TGTGCCAGCAGTTTGGGGACAGGGTATGTAGTCGAGCAGTACTTC.

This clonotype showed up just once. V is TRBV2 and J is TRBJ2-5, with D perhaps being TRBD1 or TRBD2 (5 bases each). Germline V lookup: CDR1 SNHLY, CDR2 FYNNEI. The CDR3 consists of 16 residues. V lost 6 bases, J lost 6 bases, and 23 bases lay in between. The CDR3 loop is CASSVPRDRNLKTQYF. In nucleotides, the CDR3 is TGTGCCAGCAGCGTTCCCCGGGACCGCAACTTGAAGACCCAGTACTTC. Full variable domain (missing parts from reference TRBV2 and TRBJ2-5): EPEVTQTPSHQVTQMGQEVILRCVPISNHLYFYWYRQILGQKVEFLVSFYNNEISEKSEIFDDQFSVERPDGSNFTLKIRSTKLEDSAMYFCASSVPRDRNLKTQYFGPGTRLLVL.

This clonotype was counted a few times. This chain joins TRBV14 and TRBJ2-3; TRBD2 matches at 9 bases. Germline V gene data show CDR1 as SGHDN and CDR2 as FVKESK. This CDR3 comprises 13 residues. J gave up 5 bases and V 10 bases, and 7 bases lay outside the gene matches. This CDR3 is CATGTSTLDTQYF. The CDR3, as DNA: TGTGCCACGGGGACTAGCACGCTAGATACGCAGTATTTT.

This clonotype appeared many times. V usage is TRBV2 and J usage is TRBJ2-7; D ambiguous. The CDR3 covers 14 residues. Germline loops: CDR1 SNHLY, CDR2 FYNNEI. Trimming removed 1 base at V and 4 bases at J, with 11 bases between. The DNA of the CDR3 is TGTGCCAGCAGTGAAGGTGGTTGGGTGTACGAGCAGTACTTC. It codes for CASSEGGWVYEQYF.

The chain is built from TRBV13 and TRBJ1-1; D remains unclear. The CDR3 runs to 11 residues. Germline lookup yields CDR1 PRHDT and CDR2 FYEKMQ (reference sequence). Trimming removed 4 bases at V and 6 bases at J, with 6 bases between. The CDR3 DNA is TGTGCCAGCAGCTCCCAAGCTGAAGCTTTCTTT. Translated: CASSSQAEAFF.

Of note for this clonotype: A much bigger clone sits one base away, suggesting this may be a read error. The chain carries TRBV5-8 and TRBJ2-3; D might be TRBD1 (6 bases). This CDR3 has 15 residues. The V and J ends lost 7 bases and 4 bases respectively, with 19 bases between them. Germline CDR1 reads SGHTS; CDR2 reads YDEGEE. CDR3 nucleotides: TGTGCCAGCGGTCTGAGGGGGACCAACCCAGATACGCAGTATTTT. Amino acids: CASGLRGTNPDTQYF.

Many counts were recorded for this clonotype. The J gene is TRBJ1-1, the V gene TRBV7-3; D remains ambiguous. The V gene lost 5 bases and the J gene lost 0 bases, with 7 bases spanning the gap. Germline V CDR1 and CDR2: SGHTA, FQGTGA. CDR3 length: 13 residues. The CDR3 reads CASSRTVNTEAFF. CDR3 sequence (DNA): TGTGCCAGCAGCCGAACAGTGAACACTGAAGCTTTCTTT.

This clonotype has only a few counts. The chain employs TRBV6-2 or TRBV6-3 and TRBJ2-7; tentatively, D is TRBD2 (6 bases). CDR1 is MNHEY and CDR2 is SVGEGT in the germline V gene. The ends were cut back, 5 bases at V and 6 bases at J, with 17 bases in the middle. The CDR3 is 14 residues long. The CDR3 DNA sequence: TGTGCCAGCAGTCAAAAGACTAGACCCCTCGAGCAGTACTTC. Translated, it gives CASSQKTRPLEQYF.

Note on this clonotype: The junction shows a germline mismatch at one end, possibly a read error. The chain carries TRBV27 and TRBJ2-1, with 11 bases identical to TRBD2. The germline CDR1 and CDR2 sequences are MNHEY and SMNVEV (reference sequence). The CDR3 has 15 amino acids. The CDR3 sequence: CAGSPRTSGPNEQFF. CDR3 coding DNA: TGTGCCGGCAGCCCGAGGACTAGCGGGCCTAATGAGCAGTTCTTC.

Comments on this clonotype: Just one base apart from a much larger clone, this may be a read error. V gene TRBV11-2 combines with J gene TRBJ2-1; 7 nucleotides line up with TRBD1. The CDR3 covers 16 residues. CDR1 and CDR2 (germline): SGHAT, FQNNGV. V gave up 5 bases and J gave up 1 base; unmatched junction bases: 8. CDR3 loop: CASSGLTGSSYNEQFF. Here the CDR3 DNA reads TGTGCCAGCAGCGGACTGACAGGGAGTTCCTACAATGAGCAGTTCTTC.

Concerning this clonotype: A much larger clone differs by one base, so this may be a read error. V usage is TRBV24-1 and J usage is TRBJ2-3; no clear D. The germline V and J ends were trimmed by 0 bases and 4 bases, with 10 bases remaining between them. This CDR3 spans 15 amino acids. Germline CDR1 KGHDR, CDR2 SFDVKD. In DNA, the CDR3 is TGTGCCACCAGTGATTTGGTTGGGGAACCAGATACGCAGTATTTT. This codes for CATSDLVGEPDTQYF.

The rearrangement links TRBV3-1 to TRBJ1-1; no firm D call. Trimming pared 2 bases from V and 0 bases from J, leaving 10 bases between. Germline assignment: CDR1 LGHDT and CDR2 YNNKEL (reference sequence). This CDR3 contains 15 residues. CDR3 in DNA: TGTGCCAGCAGCCAAATCCTCGGGATGAACACTGAAGCTTTCTTT. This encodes CASSQILGMNTEAFF.

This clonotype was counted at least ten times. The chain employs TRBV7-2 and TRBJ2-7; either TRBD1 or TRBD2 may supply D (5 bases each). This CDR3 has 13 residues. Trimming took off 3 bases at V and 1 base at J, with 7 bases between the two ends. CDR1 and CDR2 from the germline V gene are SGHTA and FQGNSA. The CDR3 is CASSFGGSYEQYF. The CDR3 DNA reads TGTGCCAGCAGCTTTGGGGGTTCCTACGAGCAGTACTTC. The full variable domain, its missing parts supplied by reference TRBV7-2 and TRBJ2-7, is GAGVSQSPSNKVTEKGKDVELRCDPISGHTALYWYRQSLGQGLEFLIYFQGNSAPDKSGLPSDRFSAERTGGSVSTLTIQRTQQEDSAVYLCASSFGGSYEQYFGPGTRLTVT.

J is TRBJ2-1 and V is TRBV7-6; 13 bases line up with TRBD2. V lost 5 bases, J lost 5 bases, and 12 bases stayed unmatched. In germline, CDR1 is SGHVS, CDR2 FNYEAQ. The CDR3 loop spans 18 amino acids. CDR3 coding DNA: TGTGCCAGCAGCGACCCTTCGGACGGGACTAGCGGGAACAATGAGCAGTTCTTC. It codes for CASSDPSDGTSGNNEQFF.